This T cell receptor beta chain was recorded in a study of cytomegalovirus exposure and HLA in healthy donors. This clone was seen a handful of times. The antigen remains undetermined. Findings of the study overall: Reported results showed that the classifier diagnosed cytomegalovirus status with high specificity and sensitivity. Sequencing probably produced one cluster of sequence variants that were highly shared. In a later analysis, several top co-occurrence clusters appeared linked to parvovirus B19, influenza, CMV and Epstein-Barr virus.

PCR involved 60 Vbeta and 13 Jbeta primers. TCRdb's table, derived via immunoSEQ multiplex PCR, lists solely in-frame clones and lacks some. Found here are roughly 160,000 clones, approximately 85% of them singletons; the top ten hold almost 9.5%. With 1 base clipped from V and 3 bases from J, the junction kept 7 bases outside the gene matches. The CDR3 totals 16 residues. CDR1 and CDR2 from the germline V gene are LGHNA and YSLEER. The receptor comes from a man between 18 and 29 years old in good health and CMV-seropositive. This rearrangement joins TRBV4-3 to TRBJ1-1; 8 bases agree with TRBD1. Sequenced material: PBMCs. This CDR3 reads CASSQAWGTGDTEAFF. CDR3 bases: TGCGCCAGCAGCCAAGCCTGGGGGACAGGAGACACTGAAGCTTTCTTT.